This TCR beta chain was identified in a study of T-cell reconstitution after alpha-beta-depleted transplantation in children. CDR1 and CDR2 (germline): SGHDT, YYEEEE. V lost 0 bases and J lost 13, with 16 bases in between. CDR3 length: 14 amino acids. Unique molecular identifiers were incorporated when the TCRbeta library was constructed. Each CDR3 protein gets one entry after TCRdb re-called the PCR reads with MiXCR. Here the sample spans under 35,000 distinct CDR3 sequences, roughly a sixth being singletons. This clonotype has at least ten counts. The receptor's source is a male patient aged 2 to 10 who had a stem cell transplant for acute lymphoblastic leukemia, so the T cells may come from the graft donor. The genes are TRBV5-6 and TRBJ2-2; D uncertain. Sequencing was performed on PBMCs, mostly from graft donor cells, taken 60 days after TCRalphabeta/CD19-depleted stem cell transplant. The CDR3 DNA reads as TGTGCCAGCAGCTTGGGGGTTCGGCCGGCTGGGCTGTTTTTT. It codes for CASSLGVRPAGLFF.